One sample yielded the 24 T cell receptor beta chains listed below, sequenced in a study of Graves' ophthalmopathy and Graves' hyperthyroidism. TCR beta CDR3 regions were amplified from RNA transcripts. Second-round multiplex PCR came after a first-round RT-PCR that employed HTBI primers. MiXCR, applied by TCRdb to the multiplex PCR reads, yields one record per CDR3 protein. The sample holds 200,000 to 250,000 distinct CDR3 sequences, about 46% seen once. Sequenced: peripheral blood. These receptors originate from an adult man with Graves' ophthalmopathy.

Regarding this clonotype: Possible read error: a much larger clone is one base away. This chain connects TRBV24-1 to TRBJ2-7; TRBD1 is a possible D gene (5 bases). Trimming removed 5 bases from V and 3 bases from J, with 13 bases in between. CDR3 length: 14 residues. CDR1 is KGHDR, CDR2 SFDVKD, per germline. CDR3 sequence: CATSGADTGYEQYF. CDR3 in DNA: TGTGCCACCAGTGGGGCGGATACAGGCTACGAGCAGTACTTC.

This clonotype was seen just once. This chain connects TRBV7-9 to TRBJ2-1, with TRBD2 identical over 12 bases. Germline V lookup: CDR1 SEHNR, CDR2 FQNEAQ (reference sequence). The CDR3 consists of 17 residues. With V trimmed by 1 base and J by 1 base, 2 bases remained unmatched. The CDR3, as DNA: TGTGCCAGCAGCTTAGGTCTAGCGGGAGGGTCCTACAATGAGCAGTTCTTC. Its protein is CASSLGLAGGSYNEQFF.

The chain carries TRBV10-3 and TRBJ1-2, with D perhaps TRBD1 (5 bases). CDR1 ENHRY and CDR2 SYGVKD come from the germline V gene. Trimming shortened V by 4 bases and J by 5 bases, and 14 bases separated the two germline ends. The CDR3 spans 14 residues. Written as DNA, the CDR3 is TGTGCCATCAGTGCCTCCGGGACGCTTTATGGCTACACCTTC. It translates to CAISASGTLYGYTF.

This chain connects TRBV7-9 to TRBJ2-7, with 9 bases fitting TRBD1. V shed 1 base, J shed 3 bases, and the junction held 7 bases outside the gene matches. CDR1 is SEHNR and CDR2 is FQNEAQ in the germline V gene (reference sequence). This CDR3 region has 16 residues. CDR3 in amino acids: CASSLGHRQGGYEQYF. In DNA form, the CDR3 reads TGTGCCAGCAGCTTAGGACACCGACAGGGGGGCTACGAGCAGTACTTC.

This clonotype was counted many times. J is TRBJ2-7 and V is TRBV25-1, with 7 bases identical to TRBD1. The trim removed 6 bases at V and 2 bases at J, leaving 1 base unmatched. In germline, CDR1 is MGHDK, CDR2 SYGVNS. This CDR3 has 12 amino acids. The CDR3 DNA sequence: TGTGCCAGCAGAGGGACAGCCTACGAGCAGTACTTC. This translates into CASRGTAYEQYF.

This chain links TRBV5-5 with TRBJ2-2; unclear D gene. Germline CDR1 and CDR2: SGHKS and YYEKEE (reference sequence). V shed 0 bases and J shed 2 bases, with 11 bases lying between them. This CDR3 contains 16 residues. The CDR3 protein is CASSLDPAKNTGELFF. In nucleotides, the CDR3 is TGTGCCAGCAGCTTGGACCCCGCAAAAAACACCGGGGAGCTGTTTTTT.

This clonotype appeared many times. The chain links TRBV10-3 to TRBJ2-7, with 12 nucleotides matching TRBD2. After removal of 3 bases from V and 4 bases from J, the junction contained 4 bases not matched to a gene. Germline loops: CDR1 ENHRY, CDR2 SYGVKD. This CDR3 comprises 15 residues. CDR3 nucleotide sequence: TGTGCCATCAGTGATAACCTAGCGGGAGGGTACGAGCAGTACTTC. The encoded protein is CAISDNLAGGYEQYF.

DNA for the CDR3: TGTGCCAGCAGCCCGCCACAGGGGACGGGCACCGGGGAGCTGTTTTTT. Translating gives CASSPPQGTGTGELFF. This sequence joins TRBV7-3 and TRBJ2-2; TRBD1 matches at 7 bases. V gave up 5 bases and J gave up 4 bases; unmatched junction bases: 10. The CDR3 contains 16 residues. From germline, CDR1 is SGHTA and CDR2 FQGTGA.

Concerning this clonotype itself: The junction differs from germline at one of its ends, possibly a read error. V gene TRBV7-8 combines with J gene TRBJ2-7, with D hard to call. CDR3 length: 13 amino acids. The germline CDR1 and CDR2 sequences are SGHVS and FQNEAQ. The CDR3 sequence: CASSAGRNYEHYF. In DNA, the CDR3 is TGTGCCAGCAGCGCCGGACGAAACTACGAGCATTACTTC.

This clonotype was detected only a few times. CDR3 coding DNA: TGCAGTGCTAGTAGGGCCCAGTTTGGCACTGAAGCTTTCTTT. Protein sequence: CSASRAQFGTEAFF. The chain links TRBV20-1 to TRBJ1-1; D call uncertain. This CDR3 contains 14 residues. With 3 bases removed from V and 4 bases from J, the gap between germline ends came to 15 bases. The germline V gene has CDR1 DFQATT and CDR2 SNEGSKA (reference sequence).

The V gene is TRBV5-4, the J gene TRBJ2-7, with D possibly being TRBD1 or TRBD2 (5 bases each). Germline V gives CDR1 SGHNT, CDR2 YYREEE (reference sequence). V gave up 3 bases and J gave up 0 bases, with 7 bases separating them. CDR3 length: 13 amino acids. The CDR3 nucleotides read TGTGCCAGCAGCTGGGACGGCTCCTACGAGCAGTACTTC. Its protein product is CASSWDGSYEQYF.

The chain has TRBV10-3 and TRBJ1-5, with D uncertain. The V end was cut by 10 bases, the J end by 0 bases, with 13 bases between. This CDR3 contains 14 residues. Germline CDR1 and CDR2: ENHRY and SYGVKD. CDR3 coding DNA: TGTGCCAGCCTGGCAGTCGATAGCAATCAGCCCCAGCATTTT. It specifies CASLAVDSNQPQHF.

This clonotype was seen only a few times. This chain links TRBV20-1 with TRBJ2-7; 12 nucleotides align to TRBD2. Per germline, CDR1 DFQATT and CDR2 SNEGSKA (reference sequence). J lost 0 bases, V lost 0 bases, and 9 bases had no gene match. The CDR3 is 18 amino acids. CDR3 DNA sequence: TGCAGTGCTAGAGATCTGACTAGCGGGGGCGCTAGCTCCTACGAGCAGTACTTC. Translation: CSARDLTSGGASSYEQYF.

This chain connects TRBV7-2 to TRBJ2-5, with TRBD1 matching over 7 bases. The end of the DNA fits TRBJ2-7 better, so the J call may be wrong. From germline, CDR1 is SGHTA and CDR2 FQGNSA. CDR3 length equals 15 residues. The CDR3 loop is CASSLLGGEFYEQYF. As DNA, the CDR3 is TGTGCCAGCAGCTTATTAGGGGGCGAGTTCTACGAGCAGTACTTC.

This clonotype appeared a few times. The chain recombines TRBV9 with TRBJ1-2, with D unresolved. The CDR3 runs to 15 residues. CDR1 is SGDLS and CDR2 is YYNGEE in the germline V gene. V dropped 0 bases and J dropped 4 bases, with 13 bases sitting between them. The CDR3 DNA follows: TGTGCCAGCAGCGTAGACCCCGTGGCTTTCTATGGCTACACCTTC. It specifies CASSVDPVAFYGYTF.

The rearrangement uses TRBV7-2 and TRBJ2-7; D perhaps matches TRBD1 (6 bases). The CDR3 has 12 amino acids. Per germline, CDR1 SGHTA and CDR2 FQGNSA. Trimming stripped 6 bases from V and 4 bases from J, with 10 bases between. The CDR3 protein is CASRKQGYEQYF. The CDR3 nucleotides read TGTGCCAGCAGAAAACAGGGTTACGAGCAGTACTTC. The full variable domain, with the rest looked up from reference TRBV7-2 and TRBJ2-7, is GAGVSQSPSNKVTEKGKDVELRCDPISGHTALYWYRQSLGQGLEFLIYFQGNSAPDKSGLPSDRFSAERTGGSVSTLTIQRTQQEDSAVYLCASRKQGYEQYFGPGTRLTVT.

This clonotype was counted only a few times. The gene calls are TRBV11-2 and TRBJ1-5; D is ambiguous. Germline V lookup: CDR1 SGHAT, CDR2 FQNNGV. This CDR3 comprises 16 residues. The V end was cut by 0 bases, the J end by 1 base, with 10 bases between. The CDR3 loop is CASSLERGRSNQPQHF. CDR3 nucleotides: TGTGCCAGCAGCTTAGAGCGAGGGCGGAGCAATCAGCCCCAGCATTTT.

The chain links TRBV20-1 to TRBJ1-1; possible D gene TRBD1, 6 bases. Between the trimmed V and J ends, which lost 6 bases and 0 bases, there was a span of 11 bases. In germline, CDR1 is DFQATT, CDR2 SNEGSKA (reference sequence). The CDR3 is 13 residues long. The DNA for the CDR3 is TGCAGTGCAGAGAGGGGGATGAACACTGAAGCTTTCTTT. Amino acids: CSAERGMNTEAFF.

About this clonotype: This may be a read error, as it is one base from a much larger clone. The chain employs TRBV10-3 and TRBJ1-1; D perhaps matches TRBD1 (6 bases). CDR3 size: 15 residues. Germline lookup yields CDR1 ENHRY and CDR2 SYGVKD. V gave up 11 bases and J gave up 0 bases, with 19 bases separating them. The CDR3 DNA sequence: TGTGCCGGCAACCTAGACAGGAATATGAACACTGAAGCTTTCTTT. Protein sequence: CAGNLDRNMNTEAFF.

This clonotype appeared a few times. The chain recombines TRBV5-6 with TRBJ1-1, with a possible D match to TRBD1 (6 bases). This CDR3 spans 14 amino acids. Germline V lookup: CDR1 SGHDT, CDR2 YYEEEE. Trimming removed 6 bases from V and 7 bases from J, with 19 bases in between. CDR3 loop: CASTNRGGAGEAFF. The CDR3, as DNA: TGTGCCAGCACCAATCGAGGGGGGGCGGGTGAAGCTTTCTTT. Together with reference TRBV5-6 and TRBJ1-1, the CDR3 gives the full variable domain: DAGVTQSPTHLIKTRGQQVTLRCSPKSGHDTVSWYQQALGQGPQFIFQYYEEEERQRGNFPDRFSGHQFPNYSSELNVNALLLGDSALYLCASTNRGGAGEAFFGQGTRLTVV.

This clonotype appeared a few times. V gene TRBV3-1 combines with J gene TRBJ1-1; TRBD1 matches 10 bases. Germline V gene sequence: CDR1 LGHDT, CDR2 YNNKEL (reference sequence). The V and J ends lost 0 bases and 8 bases, in that order; junction bases with no gene match: 6. The CDR3 sequence is 15 residues long. The DNA of the CDR3 is TGTGCCAGCAGCCAAGAGGATCGACAGGGGGCCGAAGCTTTCTTT. Translation gives CASSQEDRQGAEAFF.

This clonotype has a handful of counts. This sequence joins TRBV4-2 and TRBJ1-6; D is undetermined. Germline assignment: CDR1 LGHNA and CDR2 YNFKEQ. This CDR3 has 12 amino acids. The V end lost 0 bases, the J end lost 10 bases, and 4 bases lay between the germline ends. For the CDR3, the DNA is TGTGCCAGCAGCCAAGAAGGCTCACCCCTCCACTTT. As protein: CASSQEGSPLHF.

Only a few counts were recorded for this clonotype. This sequence joins TRBV2 and TRBJ2-7, with D perhaps TRBD1 (6 bases). The CDR3 covers 11 residues. The V and J ends lost 5 bases and 11 bases respectively, with 13 bases between them. Germline assignment: CDR1 SNHLY and CDR2 FYNNEI. The CDR3 protein is CASSWGTGKYF. CDR3 DNA: TGTGCCAGCAGTTGGGGAACAGGGAAGTACTTC.

This clonotype appeared many times. The CDR3 sequence is CASSDREPSAGANVLTF. CDR3 DNA: TGTGCCAGCAGCGACAGGGAGCCTTCGGCTGGGGCCAACGTCCTGACTTTC. V is TRBV7-9 and J is TRBJ2-6, with 7 bases aligning to TRBD1. This CDR3 region has 17 residues. Trimming at V came to 5 bases and at J to 2 bases, leaving 9 bases not matched to a gene. Per the germline V gene, CDR1 is SEHNR and CDR2 is FQNEAQ (reference sequence).